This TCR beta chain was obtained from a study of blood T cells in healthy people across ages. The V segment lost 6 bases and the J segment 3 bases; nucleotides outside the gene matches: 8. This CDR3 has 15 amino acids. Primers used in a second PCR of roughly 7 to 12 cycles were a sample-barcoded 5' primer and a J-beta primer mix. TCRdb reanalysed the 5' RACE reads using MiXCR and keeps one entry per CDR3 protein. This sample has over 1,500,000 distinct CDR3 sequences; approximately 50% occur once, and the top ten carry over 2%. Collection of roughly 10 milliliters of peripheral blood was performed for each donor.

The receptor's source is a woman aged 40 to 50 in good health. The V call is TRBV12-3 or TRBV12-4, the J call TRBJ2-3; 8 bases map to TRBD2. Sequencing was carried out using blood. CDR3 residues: CASSTRGGETDTQYF. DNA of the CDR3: TGTGCCAGCAGCACCCGGGGGGGCGAAACAGATACGCAGTATTTT.